The 20 T cell receptor beta chains presented below share a single source sample, sequenced in a study of T cell responses to AZD1222 COVID-19 vaccine. Only in-frame clones appear in the TCRdb table, and some are missing; sequencing was by immunoSEQ multiplex PCR. The repertoire holds about 180,000 clones, with 80% to 95% as singletons. Here the sequenced sample was peripheral blood, taken 28 days after the second AZD1222 dose. The receptors were gathered from an adult who received the AZD1222 COVID-19 vaccine.

This clone appeared once. The chain uses TRBV5-1 and TRBJ1-1; D uncertain. Germline V gene data show CDR1 as SGHRS and CDR2 as YFSETQ. V was cut by 5 bases and J by 0 bases, with 11 bases left in between. The CDR3 sequence is 14 residues long. The CDR3 coding sequence is TGCGCCAGCAGGCCGCTGGGGTTGAACACTGAAGCTTTCTTT. This codes for CASRPLGLNTEAFF.

The rearrangement joins TRBV28 to TRBJ1-1; maybe TRBD1 (5 bases). Germline assignment: CDR1 MDHEN and CDR2 SYDVKM. The CDR3 length is 16 residues. Trimming left V 8 bases short and J 3 bases short, with 22 bases between. CDR3 DNA sequence: TGTGCCAGCCACGAGACCGGTGGGCCCAGGGACACTGAAGCTTTCTTT. Translated, it gives CASHETGGPRDTEAFF. The whole variable domain, filled in from reference TRBV28 and TRBJ1-1, reads DVKVTQSSRYLVKRTGEKVFLECVQDMDHENMFWYRQDPGLGLRLIYFSYDVKMKEKGDIPEGYSVSREKKERFSLILESASTNQTSMYLCASHETGGPRDTEAFFGQGTRLTVV.

The rearrangement links TRBV5-1 to TRBJ2-1, with 7 bases lining up with TRBD1. Germline V gene lookup returns CDR1 SGHRS and CDR2 YFSETQ. CDR3 length equals 15 residues. V trimming: 4 bases; J trimming: 2 bases; junction bases outside the gene matches: 6. The CDR3 DNA sequence: TGCGCCAGCAGCCCGACGGGACAGACCTACAATGAGCAGTTCTTC. Translated: CASSPTGQTYNEQFF. Full variable domain (rest looked up from reference TRBV5-1 and TRBJ2-1): KAGVTQTPRYLIKTRGQQVTLSCSPISGHRSVSWYQQTPGQGLQFLFEYFSETQRNKGNFPGRFSGRQFSNSRSEMNVSTLELGDSALYLCASSPTGQTYNEQFFGPGTRLTVL.

This clone has just one count. The chain joins TRBV10-3 to TRBJ1-4; D ambiguous. Trimming removed 4 bases at V and 3 bases at J, with 12 bases between. The CDR3 covers 15 residues. Germline CDR1 is ENHRY and CDR2 is SYGVKD. CDR3 sequence (DNA): TGTGCCATCAGTGTGACCCGGGGTTCTAATGAAAAACTGTTTTTT. Amino acids: CAISVTRGSNEKLFF.

This chain links TRBV3-1 (or the pseudogene TRBV3-2) with TRBJ2-1; TRBD2 agrees at 7 bases. Germline-derived CDR1 and CDR2 are LGHDT and YNNKEL (reference sequence). J gave up 2 bases and V 0 bases, and 7 bases lay outside the gene matches. CDR3 length equals 17 residues. The CDR3 spells CASSQDIGGSTYNEQFF. CDR3 bases: TGTGCCAGCAGCCAAGATATCGGGGGGTCAACCTACAATGAGCAGTTCTTC.

DNA of the CDR3: TGTGCCAGCAGTTTAAGGCCAGGGGGCTCCTACGAGCAGTACTTC. It yields the protein CASSLRPGGSYEQYF. The chain has TRBV27 and TRBJ2-7; 7 bases fit TRBD1. J lost 0 bases, V lost 2 bases, and 4 bases had no gene match. Germline V gives CDR1 MNHEY, CDR2 SMNVEV (reference sequence). The CDR3 length is 15 residues.

The V call is TRBV2, the J call TRBJ1-5, with TRBD1 matching over 11 bases. CDR3 length: 20 amino acids. The trim removed 4 bases at V and 1 base at J, leaving 15 bases unmatched. The germline V gene encodes CDR1 SNHLY and CDR2 FYNNEI. In nucleotides, the CDR3 is TGTGCCAGCAGTGTGGACCGGACAGGGGGCACGGTTGGAAGCAATCAGCCCCAGCATTTT. This encodes CASSVDRTGGTVGSNQPQHF.

This chain connects TRBV30 to TRBJ1-6; D is possibly TRBD1 (5 bases). CDR3 length equals 12 residues. The V gene lost 7 bases and the J gene lost 3 bases, with 7 bases spanning the gap. CDR1 is GTSNPN and CDR2 is SVGIG in the germline V gene (reference sequence). CDR3 nucleotides: TGTGCCTCCAGGGACTATAATTCACCCCTCCACTTT. Its protein is CASRDYNSPLHF.

The rearrangement joins TRBV18 to TRBJ2-7, with 12 bases lining up with TRBD1. With V trimmed by 2 bases and J by 7 bases, 9 bases remained unmatched. Germline values: CDR1 KGHSH, CDR2 LQKENI. The CDR3 loop spans 16 amino acids. The CDR3 bases are TGTGCCAGCTCACCAAAACCGGGACAGGGGGCGAGTGAGCAGTACTTC. Its protein product is CASSPKPGQGASEQYF. The complete variable domain, with remaining parts taken from reference TRBV18 and TRBJ2-7, reads NAGVMQNPRHLVRRRGQEARLRCSPMKGHSHVYWYRQLPEEGLKFMVYLQKENIIDESGMPKERFSAEFPKEGPSILRIQQVVRGDSAAYFCASSPKPGQGASEQYFGPGTRLTVT.

This clone was detected only once. The V call is TRBV12-5, the J call TRBJ2-3, with unresolved D. Germline CDR1 is LGHNT and CDR2 is FRNRAP. Trimming shortened V by 3 bases and J by 3 bases, and 7 bases separated the two germline ends. The length of the CDR3 is 13 residues. The CDR3 sequence: CASGFPMTDTQYF. CDR3 in DNA: TGTGCTAGTGGTTTCCCGATGACAGATACGCAGTATTTT.

The chain recombines TRBV2 with TRBJ1-6; D gene uncertain. This CDR3 is 15 amino acids long. Germline V gene data show CDR1 as SNHLY and CDR2 as FYNNEI. Trimming pared 7 bases from V and 7 bases from J, leaving 17 bases between. The CDR3 is CASTPGPSGNSPLHF. The CDR3 coding sequence is TGTGCCAGCACCCCGGGCCCCTCGGGCAATTCACCCCTCCACTTT.

This clone came up once. The rearrangement uses TRBV27 and TRBJ1-3; D is unclear. CDR1 and CDR2 from the germline V gene are MNHEY and SMNVEV (reference sequence). The CDR3 has 13 residues. V lost 7 bases, J lost 0 bases, and 7 bases lay in between. CDR3 bases: TGTGCCAGCAAGTCCTTCTCTGGAAACACCATATATTTT. Translated, it gives CASKSFSGNTIYF.

The gene calls are TRBV5-6 and TRBJ1-1; no clear D gene. V was shortened by 4 bases and J by 3 bases, with 13 bases between the two germline ends. The CDR3 has 14 residues. Germline values: CDR1 SGHDT, CDR2 YYEEEE. CDR3 protein: CASSPHHSHTEAFF. The DNA for the CDR3 is TGTGCCAGCAGCCCCCATCATAGCCACACTGAAGCTTTCTTT.

The V gene is TRBV10-3, the J gene TRBJ2-1, with TRBD1 matching 7 bases. The length of the CDR3 is 18 residues. J gave up 0 bases and V 0 bases, and 8 bases lay outside the gene matches. From germline, CDR1 is ENHRY and CDR2 SYGVKD. The CDR3 spells CAISESWTGGGSYNEQFF. In nucleotides, the CDR3 is TGTGCCATCAGTGAGTCATGGACAGGTGGGGGCTCCTACAATGAGCAGTTCTTC.

This chain connects TRBV4-2 to TRBJ2-1; 8 bases align to TRBD2. The CDR3 sequence is 16 residues long. With 4 bases clipped from V and 3 bases from J, the junction kept 8 bases outside the gene matches. Looked up from germline, CDR1 is LGHNA and CDR2 is YNFKEQ. The CDR3 loop is CASSPWSGGGYNEQFF. The CDR3 DNA sequence: TGTGCCAGCAGCCCCTGGTCCGGGGGGGGCTACAATGAGCAGTTCTTC.

This chain connects TRBV11-3 to TRBJ1-2; a weak D match, TRBD1 (6 bases). Trimming stripped 3 bases from V and 7 bases from J, with 18 bases between. The CDR3 is made up of 15 amino acids. Germline V gives CDR1 SGHNT, CDR2 YENEEA. CDR3 sequence (DNA): TGTGCCAGCAGCTTCACTCAGGGGATTAAGGCTGGCTACACCTTC. Its protein product is CASSFTQGIKAGYTF.

The V call is TRBV15, the J call TRBJ1-2, with 8 bases identical to TRBD1. The length of the CDR3 is 16 residues. Germline trimming cut 0 bases from V and 4 bases from J; bases unmatched to any gene: 7. Germline CDR1 LNHNV, CDR2 YYDKDF (reference sequence). DNA of the CDR3: TGTGCCACCAGCAGAGACTTGACAGGGGCGGGCTATGGCTACACCTTC. This encodes CATSRDLTGAGYGYTF. Combining the CDR3 with reference TRBV15 and TRBJ1-2 gives the whole variable domain DAMVIQNPRYQVTQFGKPVTLSCSQTLNHNVMYWYQQKSSQAPKLLFHYYDKDFNNEADTPDNFQSRRPNTSFCFLDIRSPGLGDTAMYLCATSRDLTGAGYGYTFGSGTRLTVV.

The rearrangement joins TRBV7-2 to TRBJ1-3; weak D call: TRBD1 (6 bases). CDR1 and CDR2 (germline): SGHTA, FQGNSA. V was clipped by 6 bases and J by 2 bases, with 8 bases between them. The CDR3 length is 13 residues. In DNA, the CDR3 is TGTGCCAGCAGGAGGGGGGCTGGAAACACCATATATTTT. Protein: CASRRGAGNTIYF.

The rearrangement joins TRBV2 to TRBJ2-7, with D uncertain. CDR1 is SNHLY, CDR2 FYNNEI, per germline. Trimming took off 2 bases at V and 1 base at J, with 15 bases between the two ends. The CDR3 covers 16 residues. The CDR3 nucleotides are TGTGCCAGCAGTGAATCCGCCCTAGGCGGATCCTACGAGCAGTACTTC. The encoded protein is CASSESALGGSYEQYF.

The V and J genes are TRBV5-1 and TRBJ2-2; possibly TRBD2 for D (5 bases). The CDR3 is made up of 16 amino acids. The V gene's germline CDR1 is SGHRS and CDR2 YFSETQ. Trimming removed 4 bases from V and 0 bases from J, with 13 bases in between. As DNA, the CDR3 is TGCGCCAGCAGCCCGGGAACGAGTGCGAACACCGGGGAGCTGTTTTTT. This encodes CASSPGTSANTGELFF. The full variable domain, completed using reference TRBV5-1 and TRBJ2-2, is KAGVTQTPRYLIKTRGQQVTLSCSPISGHRSVSWYQQTPGQGLQFLFEYFSETQRNKGNFPGRFSGRQFSNSRSEMNVSTLELGDSALYLCASSPGTSANTGELFFGEGSRLTVL.